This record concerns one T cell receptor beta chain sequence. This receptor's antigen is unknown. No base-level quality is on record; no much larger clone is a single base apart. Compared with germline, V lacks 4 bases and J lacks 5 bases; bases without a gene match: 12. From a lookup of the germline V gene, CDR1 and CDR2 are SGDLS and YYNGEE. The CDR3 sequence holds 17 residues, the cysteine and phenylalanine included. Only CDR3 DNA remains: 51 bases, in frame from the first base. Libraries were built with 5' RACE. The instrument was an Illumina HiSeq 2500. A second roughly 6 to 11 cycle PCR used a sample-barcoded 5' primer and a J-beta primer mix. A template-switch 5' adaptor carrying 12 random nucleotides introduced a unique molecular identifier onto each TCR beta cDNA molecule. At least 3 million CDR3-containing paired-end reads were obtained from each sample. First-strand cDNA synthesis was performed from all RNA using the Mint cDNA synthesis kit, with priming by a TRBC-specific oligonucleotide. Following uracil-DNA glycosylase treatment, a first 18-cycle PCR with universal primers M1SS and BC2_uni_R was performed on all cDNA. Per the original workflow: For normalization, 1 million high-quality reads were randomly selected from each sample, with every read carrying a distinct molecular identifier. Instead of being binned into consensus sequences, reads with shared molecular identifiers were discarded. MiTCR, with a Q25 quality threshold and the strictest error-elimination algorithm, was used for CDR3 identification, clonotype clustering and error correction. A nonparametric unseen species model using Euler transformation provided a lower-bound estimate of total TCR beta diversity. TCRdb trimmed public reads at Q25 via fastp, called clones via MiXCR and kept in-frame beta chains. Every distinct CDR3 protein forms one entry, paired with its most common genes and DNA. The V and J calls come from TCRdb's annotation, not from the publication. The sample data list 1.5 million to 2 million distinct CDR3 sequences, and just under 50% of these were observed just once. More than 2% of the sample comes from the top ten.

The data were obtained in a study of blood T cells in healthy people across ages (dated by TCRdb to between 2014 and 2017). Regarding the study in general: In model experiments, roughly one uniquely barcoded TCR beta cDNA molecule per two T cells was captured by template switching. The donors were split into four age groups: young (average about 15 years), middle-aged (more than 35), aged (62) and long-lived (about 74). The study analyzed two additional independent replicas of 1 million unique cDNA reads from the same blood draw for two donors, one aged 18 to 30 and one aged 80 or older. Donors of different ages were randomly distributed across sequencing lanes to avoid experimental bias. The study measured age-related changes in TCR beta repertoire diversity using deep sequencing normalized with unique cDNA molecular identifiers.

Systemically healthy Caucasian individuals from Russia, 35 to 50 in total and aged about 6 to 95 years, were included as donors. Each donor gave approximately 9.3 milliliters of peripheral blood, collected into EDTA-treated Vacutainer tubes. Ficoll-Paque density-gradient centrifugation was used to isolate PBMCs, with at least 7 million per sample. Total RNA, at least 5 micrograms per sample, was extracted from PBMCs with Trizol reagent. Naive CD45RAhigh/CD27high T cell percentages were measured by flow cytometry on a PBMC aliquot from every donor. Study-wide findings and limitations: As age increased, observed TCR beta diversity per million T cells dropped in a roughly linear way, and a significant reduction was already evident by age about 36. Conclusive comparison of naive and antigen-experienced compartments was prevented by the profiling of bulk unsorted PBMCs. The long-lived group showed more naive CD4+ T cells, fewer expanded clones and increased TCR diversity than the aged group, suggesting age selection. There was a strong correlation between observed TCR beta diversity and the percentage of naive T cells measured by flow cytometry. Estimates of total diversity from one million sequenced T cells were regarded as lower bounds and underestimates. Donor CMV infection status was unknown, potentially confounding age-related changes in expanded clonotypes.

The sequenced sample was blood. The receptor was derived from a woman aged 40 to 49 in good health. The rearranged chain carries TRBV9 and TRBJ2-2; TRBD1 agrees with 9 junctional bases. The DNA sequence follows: TGTGCCAGCAGCCTCGGACCGGGACAGGGATTGACCGGGGAGCTGTTTTTT. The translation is CASSLGPGQGLTGELFF. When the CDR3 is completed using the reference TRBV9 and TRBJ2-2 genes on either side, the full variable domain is DSGVTQTPKHLITATGQRVTLRCSPRSGDLSVYWYQQSLDQGLQFLIQYYNGEERAKGNILERFSAQQFPDLHSELNLSSLELGDSALYFCASSLGPGQGLTGELFFGEGSRLTVL.